The TCR beta chain described here comes from a study of OX40 agonist ivuxolimab in advanced cancers. Study-wide background: Hepatocellular carcinoma, melanoma, renal cell or head and neck cancer was diagnosed in the dose-escalation patients. Cohort: 65% to 90% men, mean age around 61, aged roughly 23 to 79. Study outcomes and limitations: Partial responders dosed at 0.1-3.0 mg/kg displayed clonal expansion ranking among the lowest.

CDR1 is SGHRS and CDR2 is YFSETQ in the germline V gene. Between the trimmed V and J ends, which lost 0 bases and 6 bases, there was a span of 9 bases. The CDR3 covers 13 residues. The sample holds one count of this clone. Its antigen is currently unknown. The protocol was immunoSEQ multiplex PCR, while the TCRdb copy is restricted to in-frame clones and leaves out a portion. The data show 65,000 to 80,000 clones, approximately 87% seen once. The clonotype originates from an adult with an advanced solid tumor such as melanoma, head and neck, liver or kidney cancer. The chain uses TRBV5-1 and TRBJ2-5; weak D call: TRBD2 (5 bases). The specimen comprised CD4+ or CD8+ T cells sorted from blood, sampled in a trial of the OX40 agonist ivuxolimab. The CDR3, as DNA: TGCGCCAGCAGCTTGGGGGAGTCCCAGACCCAGTACTTC. Its translation: CASSLGESQTQYF. The full variable domain, rest sourced from reference TRBV5-1 and TRBJ2-5, is KAGVTQTPRYLIKTRGQQVTLSCSPISGHRSVSWYQQTPGQGLQFLFEYFSETQRNKGNFPGRFSGRQFSNSRSEMNVSTLELGDSALYLCASSLGESQTQYFGPGTRLLVL.